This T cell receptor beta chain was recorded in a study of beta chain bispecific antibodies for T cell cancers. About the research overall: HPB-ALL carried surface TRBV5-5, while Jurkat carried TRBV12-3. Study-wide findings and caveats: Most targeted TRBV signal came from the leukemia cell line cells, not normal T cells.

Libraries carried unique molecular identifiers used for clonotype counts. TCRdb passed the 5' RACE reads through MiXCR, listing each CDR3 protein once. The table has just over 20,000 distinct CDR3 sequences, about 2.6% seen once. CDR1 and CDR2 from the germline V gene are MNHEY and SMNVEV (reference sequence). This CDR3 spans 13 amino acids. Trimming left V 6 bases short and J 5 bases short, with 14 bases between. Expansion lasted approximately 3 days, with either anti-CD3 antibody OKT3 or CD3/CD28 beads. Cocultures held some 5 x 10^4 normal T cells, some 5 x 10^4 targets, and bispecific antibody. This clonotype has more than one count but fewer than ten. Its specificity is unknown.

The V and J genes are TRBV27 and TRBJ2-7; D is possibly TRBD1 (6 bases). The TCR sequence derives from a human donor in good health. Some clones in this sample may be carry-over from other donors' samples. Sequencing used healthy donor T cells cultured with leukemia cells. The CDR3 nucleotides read TGTGCCAGCAGCCCCACAGGGAACCACGAGCAGTACTTC. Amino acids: CASSPTGNHEQYF.